This T cell receptor beta chain was captured by sequencing in a study of blood T cell repertoires in COVID-19. Study-level background: There were acute and convalescent COVID-19 samples, and they came from the United States, Italy and Spain. Nucleic acid was either cDNA or gDNA, and it came from T cells, B-cell-depleted T cells, or PBMCs.

Here immunoSEQ multiplex PCR was the method, and the copy in TCRdb shows in-frame clones only, minus some. The data hold some 250,000 clones, with around 85% observed a single time. This clone was seen once. The CDR3 is 13 residues long. V lost 3 bases and J lost 7, with 11 bases in between. Germline assignment: CDR1 LNHDA and CDR2 SQIVND (reference sequence). Sequencing was carried out using peripheral blood. The rearrangement joins TRBV19 to TRBJ2-3; D remains unclear. The receptor was isolated from a woman in her twenties or thirties who had recovered from COVID-19. For the CDR3, the DNA is TGTGCCAGTAGTATCGTTGGAGCGAATACGCAGTATTTT. Translated, it gives CASSIVGANTQYF. Based on the CDR3 plus reference TRBV19 and TRBJ2-3, the full variable domain is DGGITQSPKYLFRKEGQNVTLSCEQNLNHDAMYWYRQDPGQGLRLIYYSQIVNDFQKGDIAEGYSVSREKKESFPLTVTSAQKNPTAFYLCASSIVGANTQYFGPGTRLTVL.